This is a list of T cell receptor beta chains from one sample in a study of blood T cell repertoires in COVID-19. Sequenced by immunoSEQ multiplex PCR; TCRdb stores in-frame clones only, minus some. The sample shows 330,000 or so clones, roughly nine tenths of them seen only once. Specimen: PBMCs or T cells enriched from blood (not recorded which). The origin of the receptors is a woman aged 30 to 39 who had recovered from COVID-19. The CDR3 runs from the conserved cysteine through the conserved F or W. A D gene is named only where the DNA matches it firmly. Some rows mark clone size as missing; the rest say once, few, many or name a class of expanded clone.

v_call	d_call	clone_size	j_call	cdr3_aa	cdr3_nt
TRBV5-1	TRBD1	few	TRBJ2-2	CASSLSGTVNTGELFF	TGCGCCAGCAGCTTGTCCGGGACAGTGAACACCGGGGAGCTGTTTTTT
TRBV28	.	.	TRBJ1-2	CASSRTNYGYTF	TGTGCCAGCAGCAGGACTAACTATGGCTACACCTTC
TRBV28	TRBD1	few	TRBJ2-7	CASSSAQGANEQYF	TGTGCCAGCAGTTCGGCTCAGGGGGCGAACGAGCAGTACTTC
TRBV3-1/TRBV3-2	.	.	TRBJ2-3	CASKSGSTDTQYF	TGTGCCAGCAAAAGCGGCAGCACAGATACGCAGTATTTT
TRBV12-3/TRBV12-4	.	.	TRBJ2-7	CASRYRDSYEQYF	TGTGCCAGCAGGTACAGGGATTCCTACGAGCAGTACTTC
TRBV25-1	TRBD2	.	TRBJ2-1	CASSDGGSYNEQFF	TGTGCCAGCAGTGACGGGGGGTCCTACAATGAGCAGTTCTTC
TRBV7-3	TRBD2	.	TRBJ2-3	CASSPNSRGGQDTQYF	TGTGCCAGCAGCCCCAATTCGCGGGGGGGCCAAGATACGCAGTATTTT
TRBV28	.	.	TRBJ1-4	CASSPSPGTEEGKLFF	TGTGCCAGCAGTCCCTCCCCCGGGACGGAGGAGGGAAAACTGTTTTTT
TRBV6-5	TRBD2	.	TRBJ2-1	CASSRTSGSYNEQFF	TGTGCCAGCAGTCGGACTAGCGGCTCCTACAATGAGCAGTTCTTC
TRBV28	.	.	TRBJ1-4	CASTPRGESTNEKLFF	TGTGCCAGCACCCCCCGCGGGGAATCAACTAATGAAAAACTGTTTTTT
TRBV28	.	.	TRBJ2-6	CASRYRESSGANVLTF	TGTGCCAGCAGGTACAGGGAAAGCTCCGGGGCCAACGTCCTGACTTTC
TRBV12-3/TRBV12-4	.	.	TRBJ1-1	CASSPPGNTEAFF	TGTGCCAGCAGTCCCCCAGGGAACACTGAAGCTTTCTTT
TRBV13	TRBD2	.	TRBJ2-3	CASSHRGRLAGGTDTQYF	TGTGCCAGCAGCCACCGCGGGAGGCTAGCGGGGGGTACAGATACGCAGTATTTT
TRBV24-1	TRBD1	.	TRBJ1-5	CATSDHTGGRVQPQHF	TGTGCCACCAGTGACCACACAGGGGGCCGGGTTCAGCCCCAGCATTTT
TRBV7-2	TRBD2	.	TRBJ2-3	CASSLELAEGPQYF	TGTGCCAGCAGCTTAGAACTAGCGGAGGGTCCGCAGTATTTT
TRBV19	TRBD1	.	TRBJ1-5	CASRSGAGGNQPQHF	TGTGCCAGTAGGAGCGGAGCAGGGGGTAATCAGCCCCAGCATTTT
TRBV3-1/TRBV3-2	.	.	TRBJ1-3	CASSYDSSGNTIYF	TGTGCCAGCAGCTACGACAGTTCTGGAAACACCATATATTTT
TRBV7-9	.	.	TRBJ2-5	CASSLAETQYF	TGTGCCAGCAGCCTGGCAGAGACCCAGTACTTC
TRBV2	TRBD1	.	TRBJ1-1	CASRVQGAWGAEAFF	TGTGCCAGCAGGGTTCAGGGGGCTTGGGGCGCTGAAGCTTTCTTT
TRBV11-3	.	.	TRBJ2-1	CAIKTMDSYNEQFF	TGTGCCATTAAAACGATGGACTCTTACAATGAGCAGTTCTTC
TRBV5-1	TRBD1	.	TRBJ2-1	CASSLGTGSYNEQFF	TGCGCCAGCAGCTTGGGGACAGGGTCCTACAATGAGCAGTTCTTC
TRBV25-1	.	.	TRBJ2-3	CASSEGGKHTQYF	TGTGCCAGCAGTGAAGGTGGCAAACATACGCAGTATTTT
TRBV7-2	.	.	TRBJ1-6	CASSLDRTNSPLHF	TGTGCCAGCAGCTTGGACAGAACAAATTCACCCCTCCACTTT
TRBV7-3	.	.	TRBJ2-2	CASRFSGNTGELFF	TGTGCCAGCAGATTTAGCGGGAACACCGGGGAGCTGTTTTTT
TRBV27	.	.	TRBJ1-5	CATSSGEGYQPQHF	TGTGCCACCTCTTCAGGGGAAGGGTATCAGCCCCAGCATTTT
TRBV15	.	.	TRBJ1-6	CATSRDRGVAPLHF	TGTGCCACCAGCAGAGATAGAGGTGTGGCACCCCTCCACTTT
TRBV12-5	TRBD1	.	TRBJ2-1	CASGLGQGEGNEQFF	TGTGCTAGTGGTTTAGGACAGGGGGAGGGCAATGAGCAGTTCTTC
TRBV4-1	TRBD1	.	TRBJ1-5	CASSSGTGGNSNQPQHF	TGCGCCAGCAGCTCCGGGACAGGGGGCAATAGCAATCAGCCCCAGCATTTT
TRBV7-8	TRBD1	.	TRBJ1-2	CASSPDRLCYTF	TGTGCCAGCAGCCCGGACAGGCTCTGCTACACCTTC
TRBV19	.	.	TRBJ1-2	CASSITTGGLYGYTF	TGTGCCAGTAGTATAACAACGGGGGGGCTCTATGGCTACACCTTC
TRBV5-1	TRBD2	.	TRBJ2-7	CASSMTSGSSSYEQYF	TGCGCCAGCAGTATGACTAGCGGGAGTAGCTCCTACGAGCAGTACTTC
TRBV29-1	TRBD1	.	TRBJ1-5	CSVAAGTGSNQPQHF	TGCAGCGTTGCCGCCGGGACAGGTAGCAATCAGCCCCAGCATTTT
TRBV3-1/TRBV3-2	.	.	TRBJ2-4	CASSPHGPSEAAKNIQYF	TGTGCCAGCAGCCCGCACGGGCCTAGCGAGGCGGCCAAAAACATTCAGTACTTC
TRBV4-3	.	few	TRBJ1-2	CASSQDQTGYYGYTF	TGCGCCAGCAGCCAAGATCAAACAGGGTACTATGGCTACACCTTC
TRBV4-3	.	.	TRBJ2-1	CASSHSHPGDEQFF	TGCGCCAGCAGCCATAGCCACCCCGGAGATGAGCAGTTCTTC
TRBV7-3	.	.	TRBJ2-3	CASSLGGSATGTDTQYF	TGTGCCAGCAGCTTAGGTGGGAGCGCTACCGGCACAGATACGCAGTATTTT
TRBV7-9	TRBD1	.	TRBJ1-2	CASRARDSFYGYTF	TGTGCCAGCAGAGCCCGGGACAGCTTCTATGGCTACACCTTC
TRBV25-1	.	.	TRBJ1-2	CASSERQNYGYTF	TGTGCCAGCAGTGAACGACAGAACTATGGCTACACCTTC
TRBV7-9	.	.	TRBJ1-2	CASRSLPREYGYTF	TGTGCCAGCAGATCCCTTCCCCGGGAGTATGGCTACACCTTC
TRBV10-1	.	.	TRBJ2-7	CASSDNRGGYEQYF	TGCGCCAGCAGTGATAACAGGGGGGGGTACGAGCAGTACTTC
TRBV7-2	.	.	TRBJ2-2	CASSLVDPGELFF	TGTGCCAGCAGCCTGGTAGATCCCGGGGAGCTGTTTTTT
TRBV7-2	TRBD1	.	TRBJ1-5	CASSSDRGNQPQHF	TGTGCCAGCAGCTCGGACAGGGGAAATCAGCCCCAGCATTTT
TRBV15	.	.	TRBJ2-2	CATSRGVGQHYTGELFF	TGTGCCACCAGCAGAGGGGTTGGGCAGCATTACACCGGGGAGCTGTTTTTT
TRBV4-3	TRBD2	.	TRBJ2-5	CASSYGTTQGETQYF	TGCGCCAGCAGCTACGGGACTACCCAAGGGGAGACCCAGTACTTC
TRBV7-9	TRBD2	.	TRBJ2-7	CASSSWTSGRFEQYF	TGTGCCAGCAGCTCGTGGACTAGCGGGAGGTTTGAGCAGTACTTC
TRBV7-8	TRBD1	.	TRBJ2-7	CASSFAGQGDYEQYF	TGTGCCAGCAGCTTTGCGGGACAGGGTGACTACGAGCAGTACTTC